The 26 T cell receptor beta chains given below trace back to one sample, sequenced in a study of cytomegalovirus exposure and HLA in healthy donors. The primer mix had 60 Vbeta and 13 Jbeta primers. Profiled with immunoSEQ multiplex PCR; TCRdb holds only in-frame clones, not every one. The sample comprises some 99,000 clones, 60% to 80% of which are singletons, and less than 8.5% rests with the top ten. The sample was PBMCs. The receptors were sampled from a female donor in good health and CMV-seronegative.

The chain is built from TRBV19 and TRBJ1-2, with a weak D call TRBD1 (6 bases). Germline lookup yields CDR1 LNHDA and CDR2 SQIVND (reference sequence). Trimming took 7 bases from V and 3 from J, leaving 12 bases between them. This CDR3 region has 13 residues. The CDR3 loop reads CASTRQEDYGYTF. CDR3 bases: TGTGCCAGTACTCGACAGGAAGACTATGGCTACACCTTC.

This chain connects TRBV4-3 to TRBJ2-1; possible D gene TRBD2, 7 bases. This CDR3 is built from 16 residues. CDR1 is LGHNA, CDR2 YSLEER, per germline. Trimming stripped 2 bases from V and 12 bases from J, with 23 bases between. CDR3 nucleotide sequence: TGCGCCAGCAGCCAAACTGGAGACGGGAGAGGGGGGGGGCAGTTCTTC. Its translation is CASSQTGDGRGGGQFF.

The chain joins TRBV28 to TRBJ2-2; maybe TRBD2 (5 bases). The V gene lost 4 bases and the J gene lost 3 bases, with 15 bases spanning the gap. Germline CDR1 and CDR2: MDHEN and SYDVKM. This CDR3 comprises 16 residues. Written as DNA, the CDR3 is TGTGCCAGCAGTTCTCGGAGCAGGACTTACACCGGGGAGCTGTTTTTT. It codes for CASSSRSRTYTGELFF.

CDR3 amino acids: CASSLHPSGTYEQYF. CDR3 bases: TGTGCCAGCAGCTTGCACCCTAGCGGGACGTACGAGCAGTACTTC. This chain links TRBV5-8 with TRBJ2-7; 9 bases map to TRBD2. The germline gives CDR1 SGHTS, CDR2 YDEGEE. The V gene end was trimmed by 1 base and the J gene end by 4 bases; junction bases not matched to a gene: 6. The CDR3 sequence is 15 residues long.

The J gene is TRBJ1-4, the V gene TRBV30; 8 nucleotides agree with TRBD1. There are 14 residues in the CDR3. The trim removed 2 bases at V and 6 bases at J, leaving 5 bases unmatched. Germline values: CDR1 GTSNPN, CDR2 SVGIG (reference sequence). The CDR3 bases are TGTGCCTGGAGTACGATGGACAGGGATGAAAAACTGTTTTTT. Translating gives CAWSTMDRDEKLFF.

J is TRBJ2-1 and V is TRBV2; D perhaps matches TRBD2 (6 bases). CDR3 length equals 17 residues. Trimming took off 3 bases at V and 2 bases at J, with 17 bases between the two ends. Looked up from germline, CDR1 is SNHLY and CDR2 is FYNNEI. CDR3 loop: CASSDEDYLLPYNEQFF. The DNA of the CDR3 is TGTGCCAGCAGTGACGAGGACTACCTGCTTCCCTACAATGAGCAGTTCTTC.

This chain links TRBV30 with TRBJ1-1; D remains unclear. The ends were cut back, 4 bases at V and 5 bases at J, with 11 bases in the middle. Germline V gene data show CDR1 as GTSNPN and CDR2 as SVGIG (reference sequence). The CDR3 contains 12 residues. The CDR3 loop is CAWTPSGTEAFF. For the CDR3, the DNA is TGTGCCTGGACCCCTTCGGGGACTGAAGCTTTCTTT.

This chain connects TRBV28 to TRBJ2-7; the D is unclear. The V gene's germline CDR1 is MDHEN and CDR2 SYDVKM. Trimming took 5 bases from V and 0 from J, leaving 11 bases between them. This CDR3 spans 14 amino acids. The CDR3 DNA follows: TGTGCCAGCAGTCCTACCCCGATCTCCTACGAGCAGTACTTC. Amino acids: CASSPTPISYEQYF.

The rearrangement links TRBV19 to TRBJ2-7, with 8 bases fitting TRBD1. With V trimmed by 4 bases and J by 5 bases, 7 bases remained unmatched. CDR3 length: 14 amino acids. In germline, CDR1 is LNHDA, CDR2 SQIVND (reference sequence). Written as DNA, the CDR3 is TGTGCCAGTAGTACCTTCCAGGGGGCCAACGAGCAGTACTTC. Amino acids: CASSTFQGANEQYF.

The V call is TRBV11-2, the J call TRBJ2-1; 8 bases align to TRBD2. Germline trimming cut 8 bases from V and 5 bases from J; bases unmatched to any gene: 8. CDR1 SGHAT and CDR2 FQNNGV come from the germline V gene. The CDR3 runs 14 residues. Here the CDR3 reads CASGRLAGNNEQFF. The CDR3 DNA follows: TGTGCCAGCGGTCGGCTAGCGGGTAACAATGAGCAGTTCTTC.

This chain uses TRBV2 with TRBJ2-1; a possible D gene is TRBD2 (7 bases). The length of the CDR3 is 16 residues. Germline V gene lookup returns CDR1 SNHLY and CDR2 FYNNEI. Trimming stripped 4 bases from V and 4 bases from J, with 17 bases between. CDR3 loop: CASSVLGGARYNEQFF. CDR3 DNA sequence: TGTGCCAGCAGTGTTCTGGGGGGGGCCCGATACAATGAGCAGTTCTTC. The complete variable domain, with remaining parts taken from reference TRBV2 and TRBJ2-1, reads EPEVTQTPSHQVTQMGQEVILRCVPISNHLYFYWYRQILGQKVEFLVSFYNNEISEKSEIFDDQFSVERPDGSNFTLKIRSTKLEDSAMYFCASSVLGGARYNEQFFGPGTRLTVL.

This clone has only one observation. The chain couples TRBV18 to TRBJ2-7, with 11 bases lining up with TRBD2. This CDR3 spans 14 amino acids. Germline trimming cut 4 bases from V and 3 bases from J; bases unmatched to any gene: 2. Germline V gene data show CDR1 as KGHSH and CDR2 as LQKENI. CDR3 coding DNA: TGTGCCAGCTCACACACTAGCGGGAGCTACGAGCAGTACTTC. It specifies CASSHTSGSYEQYF.

This chain connects TRBV15 to TRBJ2-5; weak D call: TRBD1 (5 bases). This CDR3 has 15 residues. Trimming took off 0 bases at V and 1 base at J, with 9 bases between the two ends. Germline V gene lookup returns CDR1 LNHNV and CDR2 YYDKDF (reference sequence). The CDR3 region is CATSRDLTGQETQYF. CDR3 bases: TGTGCCACCAGCAGAGATTTAACAGGCCAAGAGACCCAGTACTTC.

The chain has TRBV15 and TRBJ2-1; 8 nucleotides match TRBD2. CDR3 size: 15 residues. The ends lost 3 bases at V and 3 bases at J; junction bases unmatched: 4. The germline V gene has CDR1 LNHNV and CDR2 YYDKDF (reference sequence). Written as DNA, the CDR3 is TGTGCCACCAGCAGGATTAGCGGGGACTACAATGAGCAGTTCTTC. It translates to CATSRISGDYNEQFF.

This chain links TRBV4-2 with TRBJ2-7, with D possibly TRBD2 on 6 matching bases. Germline CDR1 is LGHNA and CDR2 is YNFKEQ. Trimming took off 0 bases at V and 1 base at J, with 13 bases between the two ends. The CDR3 is 16 amino acids. CDR3 protein: CASSQDIETRSYEQYF. As DNA, the CDR3 is TGTGCCAGCAGCCAAGATATCGAGACTAGGTCCTACGAGCAGTACTTC.

The chain carries TRBV5-4 and TRBJ1-1; D gene uncertain. The CDR3 loop spans 16 amino acids. Germline CDR1 SGHNT, CDR2 YYREEE (reference sequence). Trimming cost V 0 bases and J 0 bases, with 12 bases left between them. In DNA, the CDR3 is TGTGCCAGCAGCTTGGAGGGAGGGAACATGAACACTGAAGCTTTCTTT. Translation: CASSLEGGNMNTEAFF.

The V and J genes are TRBV18 and TRBJ1-2, with 7 bases fitting TRBD1. Germline assignment: CDR1 KGHSH and CDR2 LQKENI. The CDR3 runs to 15 residues. The V gene end was trimmed by 4 bases and the J gene end by 4 bases; junction bases not matched to a gene: 9. The DNA for the CDR3 is TGTGCCAGCTCACGTGCAGGGGGTGAACCCTATGGCTACACCTTC. It is translated as CASSRAGGEPYGYTF.

This chain links TRBV28 with TRBJ2-5, with 7 bases matching TRBD2. There are 12 residues in the CDR3. Losses at the gene ends were 5 bases for V and 9 bases for J; bases not matched to a gene: 6. Germline CDR1 is MDHEN and CDR2 is SYDVKM. The CDR3 sequence: CASSRPRGAQYF. CDR3 DNA sequence: TGTGCCAGCAGTCGACCACGGGGGGCCCAGTACTTC. The variable domain in full, with the rest retrieved from reference TRBV28 and TRBJ2-5, is DVKVTQSSRYLVKRTGEKVFLECVQDMDHENMFWYRQDPGLGLRLIYFSYDVKMKEKGDIPEGYSVSREKKERFSLILESASTNQTSMYLCASSRPRGAQYFGPGTRLLVL.

This rearrangement joins TRBV10-3 to TRBJ2-5; 8 nucleotides align to TRBD2. TRBJ2-7 explains the end of the DNA better; the J call may be wrong. The CDR3 length is 16 residues. Germline V gene data show CDR1 as ENHRY and CDR2 as SYGVKD. The CDR3 spells CAISDYSGTRGHEQYF. The CDR3 bases are TGTGCCATCAGTGACTATTCCGGGACTAGGGGACACGAGCAGTACTTC.

The chain couples TRBV9 to TRBJ2-5; TRBD2 might be the D (5 bases). Trimming took 0 bases from V and 5 from J, leaving 11 bases between them. This CDR3 region has 14 residues. CDR1 and CDR2 (germline): SGDLS, YYNGEE. The CDR3 coding sequence is TGTGCCAGCAGCGTAGCGCCTAGCCCGGAGACCCAGTACTTC. It yields the protein CASSVAPSPETQYF.

The chain recombines TRBV28 with TRBJ2-7; the match to TRBD2 covers 9 bases. V shed 5 bases and J 3 bases; nucleotides not matched to a gene: 5. The CDR3 loop spans 14 amino acids. CDR1 is MDHEN, CDR2 SYDVKM, per germline. The CDR3 coding sequence is TGTGCCAGCAGTCCTGCTAGCGGGATCTACGAGCAGTACTTC. This encodes CASSPASGIYEQYF.

V usage is TRBV7-2 and J usage is TRBJ1-2; no definite D call. The CDR3 length is 15 residues. In germline, CDR1 is SGHTA, CDR2 FQGNSA. Trimming cost V 3 bases and J 8 bases, with 19 bases left between them. The CDR3 DNA reads as TGTGCCAGCAGCTTTTCGGGTCTGCTCCCTGACGGCTACACCTTC. This translates into CASSFSGLLPDGYTF.

This clone was observed a handful of times. Other DNA sequences of this sample code for an identical CDR3. The chain joins TRBV7-2 to TRBJ1-3, with D hard to call. Germline V gene lookup returns CDR1 SGHTA and CDR2 FQGNSA. V dropped 3 bases and J dropped 0 bases, with 6 bases sitting between them. This CDR3 is 14 amino acids long. CDR3: CASSFTSSGNTIYF. The CDR3 bases are TGTGCCAGCAGCTTTACCAGCTCTGGAAACACCATATATTTT.

V and J are TRBV7-9 and TRBJ1-6; D is possibly TRBD1 (6 bases). V was clipped by 3 bases and J by 7 bases, with 10 bases between them. This CDR3 comprises 14 residues. The germline CDR1 and CDR2 sequences are SEHNR and FQNEAQ (reference sequence). The CDR3 region has the DNA TGTGCCAGCAGCTTCCAGGGGAACAATTCACCCCTCCACTTT. Translated, it gives CASSFQGNNSPLHF.

The chain is built from TRBV9 and TRBJ1-1; the D is unclear. This CDR3 has 14 amino acids. Trimming removed 2 bases at V and 10 bases at J, with 18 bases between. Germline values: CDR1 SGDLS, CDR2 YYNGEE. CDR3 in DNA: TGTGCCAGCAGCGTGACCCAGGTCCCGATTTCAGCTTTCTTT. It specifies CASSVTQVPISAFF.

The chain uses TRBV6-1 and TRBJ1-6; 7 bases agree with TRBD1. Germline trimming cut 3 bases from V and 7 bases from J; bases unmatched to any gene: 6. The CDR3 runs 15 residues. Germline V gene lookup returns CDR1 MNHNS and CDR2 SASEGT. CDR3 protein: CASSDGQASNSPLHF. The CDR3 DNA follows: TGTGCCAGCAGTGATGGACAGGCTTCCAATTCACCCCTCCACTTT.